This T cell receptor beta chain was profiled in a study of T-cell reconstitution after alpha-beta-depleted transplantation in children (TCRdb year 2016). Turning to the overall study: Using TCR repertoire profiling, the study quantitatively followed how T-cell immune reconstitution unfolded in children after TCRalphabeta/CD19-depleted allogeneic hematopoietic cell transplantation.

The V end gives up 1 base and the J end 1 base, leaving 4 bases in the junction not matched to a gene. The CDR3 starts with the cysteine, ends with the phenylalanine, and has 16 residues. The only DNA kept is the CDR3, 48 bases in frame from the first base. The germline V gene (reference sequence) sets CDR1 to SEHNR and CDR2 to FQNEAQ. Receptors were amplified or captured by PCR. TCRdb records Illumina HiSeq 2500 as the sequencer. TCR library preparation used molecular barcoding, with unique molecular identifiers applied to normalize quantification of the TCRbeta repertoire. TCRdb's own reprocessing of the public reads used fastp at Q25 and MiXCR and kept productive beta chains. Rows with one shared CDR3 protein collapse into an entry with the most common genes and DNA. This sample gives about 500,000 distinct CDR3 sequences in total; 30% to 35% of them show up just once. The ten largest account for approximately 2.3% of the sample.

In regard to this clonotype: There is no known antigen for this receptor. Within one base of it there is no much larger clone, and no base qualities were kept.

The chain joins TRBV7-9 to TRBJ1-5, and 7 junctional nucleotides match TRBD1. The TCR sequence derives from a human donor who donated a stem cell graft to a child with aplastic anemia. The specimen comprised PBMCs from the stem cell graft donor, sampled from the stem cell graft. The nucleotide sequence reads TGTGCCAGCAGCTTAGGCCCAGGGGGAAGCAATCAGCCCCAGCATTTT. The resulting protein is CASSLGPGGSNQPQHF. Reference TRBV7-9 and TRBJ1-5 proteins supply the regions before and after the CDR3; the full variable domain is: DTGVSQNPRHKITKRGQNVTFRCDPISEHNRLYWYRQTLGQGPEFLTYFQNEAQLEKSRLLSDRFSAERPKGSFSTLEIQRTEQGDSAMYLCASSLGPGGSNQPQHFGDGTRLSIL.